These 15 T cell receptor beta chains originate from one sample sequenced in a study of T cell repertoires in cytomegalovirus infection. Antigens of these TCRs are unknown. MiXCR, run by TCRdb on the reads, gives a single entry per CDR3 protein. The sample yields about 350,000 distinct CDR3 sequences, roughly 36% seen once. The sequenced sample was cultured PBMCs, obtained from culture after CMV antigen stimulation. The receptor set was obtained from a human donor in good health (CMV status not recorded). Some clones in this sample may be carry-over from other donors' samples.

This clonotype was counted between two and nine times. This chain connects TRBV28 to TRBJ2-1; the D gene is possibly TRBD2 (5 bases). V lost 7 bases to trimming and J lost 0 bases, with 13 bases between them. The CDR3 is 15 residues long. Per germline, CDR1 MDHEN and CDR2 SYDVKM. CDR3 loop: CASIGGESSYNEQFF. As DNA, the CDR3 is TGTGCCAGCATAGGAGGAGAAAGCTCCTACAATGAGCAGTTCTTC. The full variable domain, completed using reference TRBV28 and TRBJ2-1, is DVKVTQSSRYLVKRTGEKVFLECVQDMDHENMFWYRQDPGLGLRLIYFSYDVKMKEKGDIPEGYSVSREKKERFSLILESASTNQTSMYLCASIGGESSYNEQFFGPGTRLTVL.

This clonotype is a singleton in its sample. V is TRBV19 and J is TRBJ2-3; D gene unclear. Germline V lookup: CDR1 LNHDA, CDR2 SQIVND (reference sequence). Trimming left V 8 bases short and J 0 bases short, with 9 bases between. CDR3 length equals 13 residues. In nucleotides, the CDR3 is TGTGCCAGTGGGCGTACTAGCACAGATACGCAGTATTTT. It is translated as CASGRTSTDTQYF.

V gene TRBV30 combines with J gene TRBJ2-1; 9 bases line up with TRBD2. This CDR3 spans 15 amino acids. Losses at the gene ends were 0 bases for V and 8 bases for J; bases not matched to a gene: 8. CDR1 is GTSNPN, CDR2 SVGIG, per germline (reference sequence). CDR3 nucleotides: TGTGCCTGGAGTGTAGGAATAGCGGGAGTCTATGAGCAGTTCTTC. This encodes CAWSVGIAGVYEQFF.

This clonotype has just a few counts. The rearrangement joins TRBV4-1 to TRBJ1-2, with 8 bases fitting TRBD1. Germline V gene lookup returns CDR1 MGHRA and CDR2 YSYEKL. This CDR3 comprises 14 residues. J was trimmed by 7 bases and V by 0 bases; bases with no gene match: 4. The DNA of the CDR3 is TGCGCCAGCAGCCAAGACAGGACAGGGCTTGGCTACACCTTC. Amino acid sequence: CASSQDRTGLGYTF.

This chain joins TRBV28 and TRBJ1-1; D ambiguous. The germline V gene has CDR1 MDHEN and CDR2 SYDVKM. There are 12 residues in the CDR3. V lost 4 bases to trimming and J lost 8 bases, with 11 bases between them. Written as DNA, the CDR3 is TGTGCCAGCAGTTCAGCGGCGGCCGAAGCTTTCTTT. This gives the protein CASSSAAAEAFF.

This clonotype was recorded many times. V gene TRBV6-1 combines with J gene TRBJ2-3, with a weak D call TRBD1 (5 bases). The V gene's germline CDR1 is MNHNS and CDR2 SASEGT. V was pared by 6 bases and J by 0 bases, with 19 bases between. The CDR3 runs 17 residues. CDR3 region: CASRAAWGAGSTDTQYF. The DNA for the CDR3 is TGTGCCAGCAGGGCCGCATGGGGCGCCGGAAGCACAGATACGCAGTATTTT.

This clonotype was seen only a few times. The junction does not match germline at one end; this may be a read error. The rearrangement joins TRBV7-2 to TRBJ2-3; possibly TRBD1 for D (5 bases). The CDR3 totals 15 residues. Per the germline V gene, CDR1 is SGHTA and CDR2 is FQGNSA. The DNA for the CDR3 is TGTGCCTGCAGCTTAGGTAGACAGCTTTCAGATACGCAGTATTTT. This encodes CACSLGRQLSDTQYF.

The sample holds many counts of this clonotype. The chain recombines TRBV12-3 or TRBV12-4 with TRBJ1-5, with 7 bases identical to TRBD1. The CDR3 has 14 residues. The J segment lost 1 base and the V segment lost 5 bases, leaving 2 bases of the junction unmatched. CDR3 DNA: TGTGCCAGCAGTCAGGGACAGAGCAATCAGCCCCAGCATTTT. Translated: CASSQGQSNQPQHF.

This clonotype appeared a few times. This chain links TRBV30 with TRBJ1-2; 7 nucleotides align to TRBD1. CDR1 GTSNPN and CDR2 SVGIG come from the germline V gene (reference sequence). The CDR3 spans 15 residues. Trimming cost V 4 bases and J 4 bases; bases outside gene matches: 12. The CDR3, as DNA: TGTGCCTGGACTGGGACAGCCAGAATTTTCTATGGCTACACCTTC. It specifies CAWTGTARIFYGYTF.

The CDR3 DNA is TGCAGTGCTAGCATTAGCGGGAAACCCGAGCAGTACTTC. It yields the protein CSASISGKPEQYF. V and J are TRBV20-1 and TRBJ2-7, with 8 bases aligning to TRBD2. Per germline, CDR1 DFQATT and CDR2 SNEGSKA (reference sequence). V lost 3 bases, J lost 6 bases, and 7 bases stayed unmatched. The CDR3 has 13 amino acids.

This clonotype appeared a few times. This chain joins TRBV27 and TRBJ1-5, with a weak D call TRBD1 (5 bases). Trimming stripped 1 base from V and 7 bases from J, with 14 bases between. This CDR3 has 15 residues. CDR1 is MNHEY, CDR2 SMNVEV, per germline (reference sequence). CDR3: CASSLFQGSAQPQHF. CDR3 nucleotides: TGTGCCAGCAGTTTATTTCAGGGTTCAGCCCAGCCCCAGCATTTT.

This clonotype has a handful of counts. The V gene is TRBV28, the J gene TRBJ1-1; D uncertain. The CDR3 spans 12 residues. Trimming removed 7 bases at V and 2 bases at J, with 8 bases between. Germline V gene lookup returns CDR1 MDHEN and CDR2 SYDVKM. This CDR3 is CASTPLNTEAFF. Written as DNA, the CDR3 is TGTGCCAGCACCCCGTTAAACACTGAAGCTTTCTTT. Filled out from reference TRBV28 and TRBJ1-1, the complete variable domain reads DVKVTQSSRYLVKRTGEKVFLECVQDMDHENMFWYRQDPGLGLRLIYFSYDVKMKEKGDIPEGYSVSREKKERFSLILESASTNQTSMYLCASTPLNTEAFFGQGTRLTVV.

The rearrangement uses TRBV24-1 and TRBJ2-3; no clear D gene. This CDR3 comprises 11 residues. Trimming left V 9 bases short and J 5 bases short, with 8 bases between. Germline V CDR1 and CDR2: KGHDR, SFDVKD. The CDR3 region has the DNA TGTGCCACCGCATCTGGAGATACGCAGTATTTT. It codes for CATASGDTQYF.

This chain joins TRBV28 and TRBJ2-5; D unclear. V lost 4 bases to trimming and J lost 4 bases, with 10 bases between them. Germline-derived CDR1 and CDR2 are MDHEN and SYDVKM. CDR3 size: 13 residues. The CDR3 loop reads CASSSLGPETQYF. CDR3 bases: TGTGCCAGCAGTTCCCTGGGCCCAGAGACCCAGTACTTC.

The chain is built from TRBV4-1 and TRBJ1-5; possible D gene TRBD1, 5 bases. Germline assignment: CDR1 MGHRA and CDR2 YSYEKL. This CDR3 region has 15 residues. V lost 1 base, J lost 3 bases, and 10 bases lay in between. CDR3 DNA: TGCGCCAGCAGCCAAGTTGCCGGGGCCAATCAGCCCCAGCATTTT. It encodes CASSQVAGANQPQHF.